The 10 T cell receptor beta chains listed next were all sequenced from one sample in a study of T cells in women clearing cervical HPV infection. This table comes from immunoSEQ multiplex PCR, and its TCRdb copy is limited to in-frame clones, with some not included. The data show more than 40,000 clones, and the top ten clones hold 7% to 9.5%. Input material: blood buffy coat. The receptors originated from a woman between 18 and 75 years old with a cervical HPV16 infection that either progressed to CIN3+ or cleared (not recorded which).

With regard to this clone: The CDR3 extends 3 residues past the end of the read, so its final part is completed from the germline J gene. V gene TRBV5-1 combines with J gene TRBJ1-3; TRBD1 aligns across 7 bases. Trimming cost V 2 bases and J 2 bases; bases outside gene matches: 4. This CDR3 spans 15 amino acids. Germline V lookup: CDR1 SGHRS, CDR2 YFSETQ. The CDR3 bases that were read are TGCGCCAGCAGCTTCCGACAGGGAACTGGAAACACC. It is translated as CASSFRQGTGNT. The whole CDR3 sequence reads CASSFRQGTGNTIYF.

On this clone: Read data end 3 residues before the CDR3 end; the end is taken from the germline J gene. The V and J genes are TRBV4-1 and TRBJ2-3; D is possibly TRBD2 (6 bases). Germline values: CDR1 MGHRA, CDR2 YSYEKL. V was shortened by 0 bases and J by 8 bases, with 18 bases between the two germline ends. This CDR3 has 16 amino acids. The CDR3 protein is CASSQDAEGLRGTQYF. Incomplete CDR3 DNA: TGCGCCAGCAGCCAAGACGCTGAGGGCCTGCGGGGTACG.

Worth noting for this clone: Coverage ceases 3 residues before the CDR3 finishes, and the germline J gene fills in the end. The same CDR3 also results from other DNA sequences found in this sample. The chain has TRBV7-3 and TRBJ2-2, with D perhaps TRBD1 (6 bases). Germline-derived CDR1 and CDR2 are SGHTA and FQGTGA. V was pared by 3 bases and J by 5 bases, with 10 bases between. The CDR3 sequence is 14 residues long. Partial CDR3 DNA: TGTGCCAGCAGCTTGATAGGGGGTACCGGGGAG. Translated: CASSLIGGTGE. The complete CDR3 protein is CASSLIGGTGELFF.

Note on this clone: Read sequence stops 3 residues before the CDR3 end, and the germline J gene provides the missing end. The chain couples TRBV10-3 to TRBJ2-5; 15 bases match TRBD2. Germline values: CDR1 ENHRY, CDR2 SYGVKD. The CDR3 covers 18 residues. V gave up 6 bases and J gave up 5 bases; unmatched junction bases: 13. Partial CDR3 DNA: TGTGCCATCAGACCTGGACTAGCGGGGGGGCCATTTGCGGAGACC. Its protein product is CAIRPGLAGGPFAET. From start to end, the CDR3 is CAIRPGLAGGPFAETQYF.

As for this clone: The read comes to an end 3 residues before the CDR3 does, leaving the germline J gene to fill in the end. This chain joins TRBV11-2 and TRBJ2-5; the D is unclear. In germline, CDR1 is SGHAT, CDR2 FQNNGV. This CDR3 is 14 amino acids long. V gave up 0 bases and J gave up 1 base, with 6 bases separating them. The CDR3 region is CASSLEGFQETQYF. The CDR3 bases that were read are TGTGCCAGCAGCTTAGAGGGCTTCCAAGAGACC. Full variable domain (missing parts from reference TRBV11-2 and TRBJ2-5): EAGVAQSPRYKIIEKRQSVAFWCNPISGHATLYWYQQILGQGPKLLIQFQNNGVVDDSQLPKDRFSAERLKGVDSTLKIQPAKLEDSAVYLCASSLEGFQETQYFGPGTRLLVL.

Of note for this clone: The CDR3 is cut off 3 residues early in the read; its end comes from the germline J gene. This sequence joins TRBV11-3 and TRBJ1-1, with 7 bases fitting TRBD1. The CDR3 sequence is 14 residues long. CDR1 is SGHNT, CDR2 YENEEA, per germline. J was trimmed by 1 base and V by 5 bases; bases with no gene match: 4. CDR3 DNA (partial): TGTGCCAGCAGCCTGGGACAGCAGAACACTGAA. Its translation is CASSLGQQNTE. The full CDR3 sequence reads CASSLGQQNTEAFF.

About this clone itself: The DNA ends 3 residues before the CDR3 does, and the rest of the CDR3 is filled in from the germline J gene. The J gene is TRBJ2-2, the V gene TRBV7-6, with D maybe TRBD1 (5 bases). V was trimmed by 1 base and J by 1 base, leaving 7 bases between them. Per the germline V gene, CDR1 is SGHVS and CDR2 is FNYEAQ. The CDR3 sequence is 15 residues long. The CDR3 DNA, read in part, is TGTGCCAGCAGCTTAGAGACAGTGAACACCGGGGAG. Translation gives CASSLETVNTGE. Given in full, the CDR3 is CASSLETVNTGELFF.

Concerning this clone itself: With the read ending 3 residues before the CDR3 end, the germline J gene is used to fill in that end. The chain is built from TRBV28 and TRBJ1-2; D call uncertain. The V gene's germline CDR1 is MDHEN and CDR2 SYDVKM. The CDR3 has 14 amino acids. Trimming took off 2 bases at V and 1 base at J, with 8 bases between the two ends. This chain's CDR3 is CASSLTRINYGYTF. Incomplete CDR3 DNA: TGTGCCAGCAGTTTAACCAGGATTAACTATGGC.

About this clone itself: The read stops 3 residues short of the end of the CDR3; the missing end is completed from the germline J gene. The chain employs TRBV7-3 and TRBJ2-1; D is possibly TRBD2 (5 bases). This CDR3 is built from 13 residues. The germline gives CDR1 SGHTA, CDR2 FQGTGA. Trimming removed 1 base at V and 6 bases at J, with 7 bases between. Here the CDR3 reads CASSLSLANEQFF. CDR3 DNA, as far as it was read: TGTGCCAGCAGCTTAAGCCTAGCCAATGAG. Variable domain in full (rest from reference TRBV7-3 and TRBJ2-1): GAGVSQTPSNKVTEKGKYVELRCDPISGHTALYWYRQSLGQGPEFLIYFQGTGAADDSGLPNDRFFAVRPEGSVSTLKIQRTERGDSAVYLCASSLSLANEQFFGPGTRLTVL.

A note on this clone: The missing CDR3 end, 3 residues past where the read stops, is filled in from the germline J gene. The chain has TRBV11-2 and TRBJ1-1; 8 nucleotides match TRBD1. The CDR3 length is 15 residues. In germline, CDR1 is SGHAT, CDR2 FQNNGV. The ends lost 5 bases at V and 5 bases at J; junction bases unmatched: 10. The CDR3 bases that were read are TGTGCCAGCAGCGGACAAACAGGGGGTTTGACTGAA. Translating it yields CASSGQTGGLTE. The complete CDR3 protein is CASSGQTGGLTEAFF.